One sample yielded the 27 T cell receptor beta chains listed below, sequenced in a study of OX40 agonist ivuxolimab in advanced cancers. The library was obtained by the immunoSEQ multiplex PCR assay. Not all clones reach the TCRdb copy of this immuneACCESS table, which keeps in-frame sequences only. Checked studies attribute under half of the gap to unresolved V genes and leave the rest unexplained. This sample holds around 60,000 clones; roughly nine tenths were observed only once. Of the sample, 0.6% to 0.7% is held by the ten largest clones. The sequences come from CD4+ or CD8+ T cells sorted from blood, collected in a trial of the OX40 agonist ivuxolimab. The receptors stem from an adult with an advanced solid tumor such as melanoma, head and neck, liver or kidney cancer.

The J gene is TRBJ2-7, the V gene TRBV10-1; D uncertain. Between the trimmed V and J ends, which lost 4 bases and 4 bases, there was a span of 14 bases. CDR3 length equals 14 residues. Germline V gene data show CDR1 as WNHNN and CDR2 as SYGVQD (reference sequence). CDR3 loop: CASSVSWGPYEQYF. The CDR3 DNA reads TGCGCCAGCAGTGTGAGTTGGGGTCCATACGAGCAGTACTTC.

This chain joins TRBV5-6 and TRBJ2-1; the D gene could be TRBD1 or TRBD2 (5 bases each). The length of the CDR3 is 13 residues. With 4 bases removed from V and 7 bases from J, the gap between germline ends came to 12 bases. Germline CDR1 reads SGHDT; CDR2 reads YYEEEE. In nucleotides, the CDR3 is TGTGCCAGCAGCACGGGACCCCATAATGAGCAGTTCTTC. Its translation is CASSTGPHNEQFF.

The J gene is TRBJ1-5, the V gene TRBV2; tentatively, D is TRBD1 (5 bases). CDR1 is SNHLY, CDR2 FYNNEI, per germline. This CDR3 region has 14 residues. Trimming shortened V by 3 bases and J by 9 bases, and 15 bases separated the two germline ends. In DNA form, the CDR3 reads TGTGCCAGCAGTGAGGCCAGGGAACTACGGCCCCAGCATTTT. As protein: CASSEARELRPQHF.

This clone was counted once. The chain is built from TRBV5-1 and TRBJ1-1; 7 bases align to TRBD1. Germline V gene lookup returns CDR1 SGHRS and CDR2 YFSETQ. The V segment lost 5 bases and the J segment 5 bases; nucleotides outside the gene matches: 9. The CDR3 length is 14 residues. CDR3 coding DNA: TGCGCCAGCAGACCAGGGGGGAGGGATACTGAAGCTTTCTTT. Translated: CASRPGGRDTEAFF.

This chain uses TRBV6-1 with TRBJ2-1; 11 nucleotides align to TRBD2. The CDR3 has 14 residues. Germline CDR1 MNHNS, CDR2 SASEGT. With V trimmed by 8 bases and J by 5 bases, 5 bases remained unmatched. The CDR3 sequence: CASLTSGRNNEQFF. For the CDR3, the DNA is TGTGCCAGCCTAACTAGCGGGAGAAACAATGAGCAGTTCTTC.

This chain connects TRBV27 to TRBJ2-2; TRBD2 aligns across 11 bases. The CDR3 totals 15 residues. Germline lookup yields CDR1 MNHEY and CDR2 SMNVEV (reference sequence). Trimming took 7 bases from V and 0 from J; bases not matched to a gene: 1. CDR3 DNA sequence: TGTGCCAGCAAGGGACTAGCGGCGAACACCGGGGAGCTGTTTTTT. Translation gives CASKGLAANTGELFF.

This clone occurred once. This chain joins TRBV7-2 and TRBJ2-7, with 7 bases lining up with TRBD2. The germline V gene encodes CDR1 SGHTA and CDR2 FQGNSA. The V gene end was trimmed by 3 bases and the J gene end by 3 bases; junction bases not matched to a gene: 8. The CDR3 is 15 residues long. This CDR3 is CASSLSRGVRYEQYF. The CDR3 DNA reads TGTGCCAGCAGCTTGAGTCGGGGGGTTCGCTACGAGCAGTACTTC.

CDR3 amino acids: CASSPGAGGSPLHF. CDR3 sequence (DNA): TGTGCCAGTAGTCCAGGGGCAGGGGGTTCACCCCTCCACTTT. The chain recombines TRBV19 with TRBJ1-6; 7 positions match TRBD1. The CDR3 runs to 14 residues. Losses at the gene ends were 5 bases for V and 9 bases for J; bases not matched to a gene: 7. Germline V gene lookup returns CDR1 LNHDA and CDR2 SQIVND (reference sequence).

This chain links TRBV29-1 with TRBJ2-1; maybe TRBD2 (6 bases). The CDR3 is made up of 14 amino acids. CDR1 and CDR2 from the germline V gene are SQVTM and ANQGSEA. V was clipped by 6 bases and J by 3 bases, with 15 bases between them. CDR3 bases: TGCAGCGTGCTTCCGGGACTCGGCTACAATGAGCAGTTCTTC. This gives the protein CSVLPGLGYNEQFF.

This clone was detected only once. V and J are TRBV6-1 and TRBJ1-2; 8 bases align to TRBD1. Trimming removed 6 bases from V and 5 bases from J; junction bases left unmatched: 5. This CDR3 contains 13 residues. CDR1 is MNHNS, CDR2 SASEGT, per germline. The CDR3 reads CASSLDRGYGYTF. The CDR3 DNA is TGTGCCAGCAGCCTCGACAGGGGTTATGGCTACACCTTC.

V usage is TRBV4-1 and J usage is TRBJ2-2; 13 bases are a match to TRBD2. The germline V gene encodes CDR1 MGHRA and CDR2 YSYEKL. This CDR3 has 17 residues. V lost 1 base, J lost 4 bases, and 3 bases stayed unmatched. CDR3 sequence (DNA): TGCGCCAGCAGCCAAGGACTAGCGGGAGGATCCACCGGGGAGCTGTTTTTT. The encoded protein is CASSQGLAGGSTGELFF.

V gene TRBV29-1 combines with J gene TRBJ2-5; D is uncertain. CDR1 is SQVTM, CDR2 ANQGSEA, per germline. V dropped 6 bases and J dropped 0 bases, with 8 bases sitting between them. The CDR3 runs to 12 residues. This chain's CDR3 is CSVGINQETQYF. The CDR3, as DNA: TGCAGCGTCGGTATTAACCAAGAGACCCAGTACTTC.

The chain has TRBV30 and TRBJ1-5; possibly TRBD1 for D (6 bases). There are 13 residues in the CDR3. Germline CDR1 and CDR2: GTSNPN and SVGIG (reference sequence). The V gene lost 2 bases and the J gene lost 6 bases, with 11 bases spanning the gap. CDR3 loop: CAWSPGGTQPQHF. In DNA, the CDR3 is TGTGCCTGGAGTCCGGGGGGCACTCAGCCCCAGCATTTT.

This chain uses TRBV18 with TRBJ2-2, with D perhaps TRBD2 (5 bases). The V and J ends lost 0 bases and 4 bases respectively, with 6 bases between them. Germline CDR1 KGHSH, CDR2 LQKENI. CDR3 length: 14 residues. Written as DNA, the CDR3 is TGTGCCAGCTCACCACCAACTAGCACCGGGGAGCTGTTTTTT. This encodes CASSPPTSTGELFF.

The rearrangement uses TRBV28 and TRBJ2-7, with D perhaps matching TRBD1 or TRBD2 (5 bases each). Deletions cut 5 bases from V and 7 bases from J, with 18 bases between. The CDR3 covers 14 residues. Germline CDR1 is MDHEN and CDR2 is SYDVKM. CDR3 in amino acids: CASSGTGLSREQYF. The DNA for the CDR3 is TGTGCCAGCAGTGGGACCGGGCTAAGTCGGGAGCAGTACTTC. The full variable domain, with the rest looked up from reference TRBV28 and TRBJ2-7, is DVKVTQSSRYLVKRTGEKVFLECVQDMDHENMFWYRQDPGLGLRLIYFSYDVKMKEKGDIPEGYSVSREKKERFSLILESASTNQTSMYLCASSGTGLSREQYFGPGTRLTVT.

The CDR3, as DNA: TGTGCCAGCAGCGTAGGAGCTAGCGGTCCAGATACGCAGTATTTT. Protein product: CASSVGASGPDTQYF. J is TRBJ2-3 and V is TRBV9; 7 nucleotides align to TRBD2. The CDR3 covers 15 residues. The germline CDR1 and CDR2 sequences are SGDLS and YYNGEE. Trimming took 0 bases from V and 4 from J; bases not matched to a gene: 5.

The V call is TRBV30, the J call TRBJ1-6, with D perhaps matching TRBD1 (6 bases). This CDR3 spans 19 amino acids. V lost 3 bases to trimming and J lost 0 bases, with 21 bases between them. CDR1 and CDR2 from the germline V gene are GTSNPN and SVGIG (reference sequence). The CDR3: CAWSRGQGPSGSYNSPLHF. As DNA, the CDR3 is TGTGCCTGGAGCCGGGGGCAGGGGCCCTCAGGCTCCTATAATTCACCCCTCCACTTT.

The chain employs TRBV5-1 and TRBJ2-1; 8 nucleotides agree with TRBD2. Per germline, CDR1 SGHRS and CDR2 YFSETQ. The length of the CDR3 is 14 residues. With 3 bases clipped from V and 7 bases from J, the junction kept 6 bases outside the gene matches. The CDR3 nucleotides are TGCGCCAGCAGCTCGGGACTAGACGCGAATGAGCAGTTCTTC. Its protein product is CASSSGLDANEQFF.

This sequence joins TRBV9 and TRBJ2-7; D possibly corresponds to TRBD1 (6 bases). The germline V gene has CDR1 SGDLS and CDR2 YYNGEE. The germline V and J ends were trimmed by 4 bases and 3 bases, with 14 bases remaining between them. This CDR3 is built from 14 residues. As DNA, the CDR3 is TGTGCCAGCAGCACCCGGGACACCGGCTACGAGCAGTACTTC. Translation: CASSTRDTGYEQYF.

This clone was observed a single time. This rearrangement joins TRBV9 to TRBJ2-2, with 8 bases identical to TRBD2. CDR1 and CDR2 from the germline V gene are SGDLS and YYNGEE. Trimming took 3 bases from V and 5 from J; bases not matched to a gene: 12. This CDR3 has 17 residues. CDR3 protein: CASSATRAGAATGELFF. The CDR3 nucleotides are TGTGCCAGCAGCGCAACGCGAGCGGGAGCGGCGACCGGGGAGCTGTTTTTT.

The genes are TRBV11-2 and TRBJ2-7, with a tentative D call TRBD1 (5 bases). The V gene lost 3 bases and the J gene lost 3 bases, with 15 bases spanning the gap. There are 15 residues in the CDR3. CDR1 SGHAT and CDR2 FQNNGV come from the germline V gene. The CDR3 reads CASSLTDSPFYEQYF. CDR3 sequence (DNA): TGTGCCAGCAGCTTGACAGACTCTCCTTTCTACGAGCAGTACTTC.

V gene TRBV28 combines with J gene TRBJ2-3; D is unresolved. The germline V and J ends were trimmed by 4 bases and 11 bases, with 16 bases remaining between them. CDR1 is MDHEN and CDR2 is SYDVKM in the germline V gene. The CDR3 has 13 amino acids. The CDR3 loop is CASSSSLPVGQYF. DNA of the CDR3: TGTGCCAGCAGTTCCTCTTTACCTGTCGGGCAGTATTTT.

The chain recombines TRBV4-1 with TRBJ1-3; no reliable D call. Germline loops: CDR1 MGHRA, CDR2 YSYEKL. This CDR3 spans 14 amino acids. Trimming took off 4 bases at V and 1 base at J, with 8 bases between the two ends. CDR3 sequence reads: CASSLGFSGNTIYF. As DNA, the CDR3 is TGCGCCAGCAGCCTAGGGTTTTCTGGAAACACCATATATTTT.

The J gene is TRBJ2-3, the V gene TRBV5-1; either TRBD1 or TRBD2 may supply D (5 bases each). Germline CDR1 is SGHRS and CDR2 is YFSETQ. Trimming removed 1 base from V and 6 bases from J, with 21 bases in between. This CDR3 is 17 amino acids long. The CDR3: CASSLFWDPGRMDTQYF. The DNA for the CDR3 is TGCGCCAGCAGCTTGTTTTGGGACCCAGGGAGAATGGATACGCAGTATTTT.

The V gene is TRBV14, the J gene TRBJ2-1; 9 bases map to TRBD2. The trim removed 4 bases at V and 9 bases at J, leaving 4 bases unmatched. Germline lookup yields CDR1 SGHDN and CDR2 FVKESK. The CDR3 is made up of 13 amino acids. The CDR3 sequence is CASSRAGGGEQFF. CDR3 sequence (DNA): TGTGCCAGCAGCCGGGCGGGAGGGGGTGAGCAGTTCTTC.

This clone appeared a single time. The V gene is TRBV27, the J gene TRBJ2-1; 7 bases agree with TRBD1. This CDR3 is built from 16 residues. V shed 3 bases and J 8 bases; nucleotides not matched to a gene: 13. Per germline, CDR1 MNHEY and CDR2 SMNVEV (reference sequence). DNA for the CDR3: TGTGCCAGCAGTTTCAAACCGGGACAGACACTGGATGAGCAGTTCTTC. Its translation is CASSFKPGQTLDEQFF.

The chain links TRBV9 to TRBJ2-1; possible D gene TRBD1, 6 bases. Germline CDR1 and CDR2: SGDLS and YYNGEE. This CDR3 has 16 residues. The V end was cut by 7 bases, the J end by 4 bases, with 21 bases between. The CDR3 loop reads CASARSRGDGYNEQFF. The CDR3 DNA follows: TGTGCCAGCGCTCGGTCCAGGGGAGATGGGTACAATGAGCAGTTCTTC.